Shown below are 27 T cell receptor beta chains from a single sample sequenced in a study of T-cell reconstitution after alpha-beta-depleted transplantation in children. Preparing the TCRbeta library involved the use of unique molecular identifiers. TCRdb re-analysed the PCR reads in MiXCR, keeping a single row per CDR3 protein. The sample lists just under 550,000 distinct CDR3 sequences, about 16% occurring once. Sequenced material: PBMCs from the stem cell graft donor, taken from the stem cell graft. Receptors were obtained from a human donor who donated a stem cell graft to a child with acute lymphoblastic leukemia.

The J gene is TRBJ2-7, the V gene TRBV4-1, with 11 positions matching TRBD1. J was trimmed by 4 bases and V by 1 base; bases with no gene match: 6. The CDR3 totals 16 residues. Germline lookup yields CDR1 MGHRA and CDR2 YSYEKL. In nucleotides, the CDR3 is TGCGCCAGCAGCCAAGGCGGACAGGGGGCGAAGTACGAGCAGTACTTC. Translated: CASSQGGQGAKYEQYF.

This clonotype came up a few times. The chain uses TRBV5-1 and TRBJ2-3; TRBD2 matches 11 bases. With 3 bases clipped from V and 6 bases from J, the junction kept 9 bases outside the gene matches. This CDR3 spans 16 amino acids. CDR1 and CDR2 (germline): SGHRS, YFSETQ. The CDR3 spells CASSSILAGELDTQYF. The CDR3 coding sequence is TGCGCCAGCAGCTCGATACTAGCGGGAGAATTGGATACGCAGTATTTT.

This clonotype was seen more than once but under ten times. The V call is TRBV13, the J call TRBJ2-7; D may be TRBD1 (6 bases). Germline V gives CDR1 PRHDT, CDR2 FYEKMQ (reference sequence). Trimming cost V 5 bases and J 2 bases, with 13 bases left between them. CDR3 size: 14 residues. This chain's CDR3 is CASSPPTGAYEQYF. The DNA of the CDR3 is TGTGCCAGCAGCCCACCGACAGGCGCCTACGAGCAGTACTTC.

This rearrangement joins TRBV7-9 to TRBJ1-1; a weak D match, TRBD1 (5 bases). The CDR3 extends over 13 amino acids. Germline V gives CDR1 SEHNR, CDR2 FQNEAQ (reference sequence). Trimming removed 5 bases from V and 7 bases from J, with 14 bases in between. The CDR3 region is CASSTPQGVEAFF. For the CDR3, the DNA is TGTGCCAGCAGCACTCCTCAGGGAGTTGAAGCTTTCTTT.

The gene calls are TRBV4-1 and TRBJ1-2, with D possibly being TRBD1 (6 bases). V was cut by 3 bases and J by 3 bases, with 17 bases left in between. Per germline, CDR1 MGHRA and CDR2 YSYEKL. This CDR3 comprises 16 residues. CDR3 sequence reads: CASSHWTRGGDYGYTF. In nucleotides, the CDR3 is TGCGCCAGCAGCCACTGGACAAGGGGGGGGGACTATGGCTACACCTTC.

In nucleotides, the CDR3 is TGTGCCAGTAGTATCCAGACGTGGGAACTAGGCTGGGTAGTGGAGCTGTTTTTT. Its translation: CASSIQTWELGWVVELFF. The chain employs TRBV19 and TRBJ2-2; perhaps TRBD2 as D (5 bases). V shed 3 bases and J shed 10 bases, with 27 bases lying between them. This CDR3 region has 18 residues. The germline gives CDR1 LNHDA, CDR2 SQIVND (reference sequence).

This clonotype has ten or more counts. The gene calls are TRBV5-1 and TRBJ2-7, with no clear D. CDR1 is SGHRS, CDR2 YFSETQ, per germline. CDR3 size: 13 residues. The ends were cut back, 2 bases at V and 3 bases at J, with 9 bases in the middle. The CDR3 DNA reads TGCGCCAGCAGCTTTCCCGACCACTACGAGCAGTACTTC. Translating it yields CASSFPDHYEQYF. Combining the CDR3 with reference TRBV5-1 and TRBJ2-7 gives the whole variable domain KAGVTQTPRYLIKTRGQQVTLSCSPISGHRSVSWYQQTPGQGLQFLFEYFSETQRNKGNFPGRFSGRQFSNSRSEMNVSTLELGDSALYLCASSFPDHYEQYFGPGTRLTVT.

The V and J genes are TRBV15 and TRBJ1-4; 7 bases map to TRBD1. V lost 1 base, J lost 2 bases, and 7 bases stayed unmatched. The CDR3 has 17 amino acids. The germline V gene encodes CDR1 LNHNV and CDR2 YYDKDF (reference sequence). The CDR3 protein is CATSRGQGFLTNEKLFF. CDR3 coding DNA: TGTGCCACCAGCAGAGGACAGGGTTTCCTTACTAATGAAAAACTGTTTTTT.

This clonotype showed up just a few times. V and J are TRBV5-4 and TRBJ2-4; 7 nucleotides agree with TRBD1. CDR3 size: 18 residues. Germline assignment: CDR1 SGHNT and CDR2 YYREEE (reference sequence). V shed 0 bases and J 1 base; nucleotides not matched to a gene: 10. CDR3 in DNA: TGTGCCAGCAGCTTGGACGCCTGGGACAGCCGGGCCAAAAACATTCAGTACTTC. This sequence encodes CASSLDAWDSRAKNIQYF.

The V call is TRBV11-2, the J call TRBJ2-7, with D possibly TRBD2 on 5 matching bases. This CDR3 contains 12 residues. The germline V and J ends were trimmed by 1 base and 10 bases, with 11 bases remaining between them. Germline V lookup: CDR1 SGHAT, CDR2 FQNNGV. CDR3 sequence (DNA): TGTGCCAGCAGCTTAGGGACTGACTTACAGTACTTC. Translating gives CASSLGTDLQYF. The whole variable domain, filled in from reference TRBV11-2 and TRBJ2-7, reads EAGVAQSPRYKIIEKRQSVAFWCNPISGHATLYWYQQILGQGPKLLIQFQNNGVVDDSQLPKDRFSAERLKGVDSTLKIQPAKLEDSAVYLCASSLGTDLQYFGPGTRLTVT.

Only one count was recorded for this clonotype. J is TRBJ1-2 and V is TRBV7-9, with D uncertain. The germline V gene has CDR1 SEHNR and CDR2 FQNEAQ (reference sequence). The CDR3 totals 13 residues. Between the trimmed V and J ends, which lost 8 bases and 6 bases, there was a span of 16 bases. The CDR3: CASSTREEDGYTF. DNA for the CDR3: TGTGCCAGCTCTACCCGGGAGGAGGATGGCTACACCTTC.

This clonotype was seen more than once but under ten times. At one end, the junction sequence differs from germline, possibly due to a read error. The rearrangement joins TRBV12-3 or TRBV12-4 to TRBJ2-1, with no clear D. The CDR3 covers 12 residues. The CDR3 reads CASSLAREGPEF. Here the CDR3 DNA reads TGTGCCAGCAGTTTAGCGCGCGAAGGGCCAGAGTTC.

The rearrangement uses TRBV3-1 and TRBJ2-5; tentatively, D is TRBD1 (7 bases). The germline gives CDR1 LGHDT, CDR2 YNNKEL (reference sequence). This CDR3 has 14 amino acids. V was clipped by 4 bases and J by 3 bases, with 12 bases between them. The CDR3 protein is CASSPGGPEETQYF. CDR3 DNA sequence: TGTGCCAGCAGCCCAGGGGGGCCAGAAGAGACCCAGTACTTC.

The chain combines TRBV29-1 with TRBJ1-2; 7 bases line up with TRBD1. The V gene's germline CDR1 is SQVTM and CDR2 ANQGSEA. V lost 0 bases to trimming and J lost 3 bases; unmatched junction nucleotides: 10. This CDR3 comprises 16 residues. The CDR3 DNA reads TGCAGCGTTGAAGATCTTCCCGGACAGGCGTACTATGGCTACACCTTC. Its protein is CSVEDLPGQAYYGYTF.

This clonotype turned up a few times. The CDR3 DNA reads TGCAGCGTTGAAGAGGGGGGAAGGGGCTACGAGCAGTACTTC. It translates to CSVEEGGRGYEQYF. The rearrangement uses TRBV29-1 and TRBJ2-7; the D gene is possibly TRBD2 (6 bases). V was trimmed by 0 bases and J by 3 bases, leaving 12 bases between them. This CDR3 is 14 amino acids long. CDR1 is SQVTM and CDR2 is ANQGSEA in the germline V gene.

There are a few counts of this clonotype. The chain carries TRBV29-1 and TRBJ2-5; tentative D call: TRBD1 (6 bases). This CDR3 comprises 15 residues. Trimming took 6 bases from V and 4 from J, leaving 21 bases between them. CDR1 SQVTM and CDR2 ANQGSEA come from the germline V gene. The CDR3 sequence: CSVPDIYRAVETQYF. DNA of the CDR3: TGCAGCGTCCCTGATATATACAGGGCGGTAGAGACCCAGTACTTC.

This rearrangement joins TRBV7-8 to TRBJ2-3; D remains ambiguous. The CDR3 contains 14 residues. Germline loops: CDR1 SGHVS, CDR2 FQNEAQ. Trimming took off 2 bases at V and 1 base at J, with 7 bases between the two ends. CDR3 bases: TGTGCCAGCAGCTTAAACAGCGGCACAGATACGCAGTATTTT. Its protein product is CASSLNSGTDTQYF.

This clonotype was observed a few times. V usage is TRBV12-3 or TRBV12-4 and J usage is TRBJ2-7; 7 nucleotides line up with TRBD1. The CDR3 consists of 14 residues. V lost 3 bases and J lost 1; bases outside the gene matches: 3. Here the CDR3 DNA reads TGTGCCAGCAGTTTGACAGGGCGTTCCTACGAGCAGTACTTC. Its protein is CASSLTGRSYEQYF.

The V gene is TRBV12-5, the J gene TRBJ2-1; D unresolved. Per germline, CDR1 LGHNT and CDR2 FRNRAP. The V end was cut by 3 bases, the J end by 10 bases, with 10 bases between. The length of the CDR3 is 12 residues. CDR3 in DNA: TGTGCTAGTGGTTTTATTGGTGGCGAGCAGTTCTTC. Translating gives CASGFIGGEQFF.

This clonotype was observed a handful of times. The chain carries TRBV5-1 and TRBJ1-1, with a possible D match to TRBD1 (6 bases). In germline, CDR1 is SGHRS, CDR2 YFSETQ. Trimming shortened V by 3 bases and J by 3 bases, and 21 bases separated the two germline ends. The CDR3 length is 17 residues. The DNA for the CDR3 is TGCGCCAGCAGCTCACAGGGTTGGCGGCCCCGCGACACTGAAGCTTTCTTT. This sequence encodes CASSSQGWRPRDTEAFF.

This clonotype has a handful of counts. This chain's CDR3 is CASGVYNQPQHF. DNA of the CDR3: TGTGCCTCAGGGGTTTACAATCAGCCCCAGCATTTT. The rearrangement links TRBV27 to TRBJ1-5; TRBD1 might be the D (6 bases). The CDR3 length is 12 residues. Germline lookup yields CDR1 MNHEY and CDR2 SMNVEV (reference sequence). Trimming took 11 bases from V and 3 from J, leaving 11 bases between them.

This clonotype was detected only a few times. J is TRBJ1-3 and V is TRBV12-3 or TRBV12-4, with D possibly being TRBD1 (6 bases). V shed 7 bases and J shed 5 bases, with 15 bases lying between them. The CDR3 is made up of 14 amino acids. The chain's CDR3 is CASTLGGQRNTIYF. CDR3 nucleotides: TGTGCCAGCACCCTGGGGGGCCAGAGAAACACCATATATTTT.

This clonotype was seen a few times. The chain combines TRBV19 with TRBJ1-2; maybe TRBD1 (5 bases). CDR3 length equals 11 residues. V dropped 7 bases and J dropped 7 bases, with 10 bases sitting between them. Germline assignment: CDR1 LNHDA and CDR2 SQIVND (reference sequence). As DNA, the CDR3 is TGTGCCAGTACAGGGTATGGTGGCTACACCTTC. It is translated as CASTGYGGYTF. Filled out from reference TRBV19 and TRBJ1-2, the complete variable domain reads DGGITQSPKYLFRKEGQNVTLSCEQNLNHDAMYWYRQDPGQGLRLIYYSQIVNDFQKGDIAEGYSVSREKKESFPLTVTSAQKNPTAFYLCASTGYGGYTFGSGTRLTVV.

CDR3 in DNA: TGTGCCAGCAGTGAAGCGCTTCCGGGACTAGCATCCCTATACAATGAGCAGTTCTTC. The encoded protein is CASSEALPGLASLYNEQFF. This sequence joins TRBV2 and TRBJ2-1; 9 bases are a match to TRBD2. The J segment lost 4 bases and the V segment lost 0 bases, leaving 13 bases of the junction unmatched. The CDR3 sequence is 19 residues long. Germline CDR1 SNHLY, CDR2 FYNNEI.

This clonotype was seen many times. The V and J genes are TRBV5-6 and TRBJ2-1; the D gene is possibly TRBD2 (6 bases). The V gene's germline CDR1 is SGHDT and CDR2 YYEEEE. The V end lost 0 bases, the J end lost 5 bases, and 9 bases lay between the germline ends. This CDR3 spans 14 amino acids. The CDR3 DNA is TGTGCCAGCAGCTTGGCCGGGGGTAACAATGAGCAGTTCTTC. Protein product: CASSLAGGNNEQFF.

The chain carries TRBV5-1 and TRBJ2-2, with 8 nucleotides matching TRBD1. The CDR3 has 16 residues. Germline-derived CDR1 and CDR2 are SGHRS and YFSETQ. V shed 4 bases and J 0 bases; nucleotides not matched to a gene: 5. CDR3 bases: TGCGCCAGCAGCGTTCAGGGGGCCGCGAACACCGGGGAGCTGTTTTTT. This codes for CASSVQGAANTGELFF.

The sample holds many counts of this clonotype. V is TRBV7-8 and J is TRBJ2-7, with D possibly TRBD2 on 5 matching bases. V was pared by 1 base and J by 6 bases, with 16 bases between. The length of the CDR3 is 15 residues. Germline V CDR1 and CDR2: SGHVS, FQNEAQ. DNA of the CDR3: TGTGCCAGCAGCTTAGAGCGGTCTAGTCGCGCCGAGCAGTACTTC. Translated: CASSLERSSRAEQYF.